Here is one T cell receptor beta chain with its context. CDR1 is LGHNT and CDR2 is FRNRAP in the germline V gene. The V and J ends lost 2 bases and 4 bases respectively, with 17 bases between them. The CDR3 has 16 amino acids. The data belong to a study of siplizumab effects on memory and regulatory T cells. Profiled with immunoSEQ multiplex PCR; TCRdb holds only in-frame clones, not every one. The top ten clones hold around 2.7% of a sample with 85,000 to 130,000 clones, more than 85% of them seen once. This sequence joins TRBV12-5 and TRBJ1-2; no firm D call. Input material: CD4+ T cells sorted from blood. The sequence was collected from a human donor in good health. Some clones in this sample may be carry-over from other donors' samples. CDR3 bases: TGTGCTAGTGGTTTGAATGGGATGCGAGCGGGCTATGGCTACACCTTC. It encodes CASGLNGMRAGYGYTF.